This T cell receptor beta chain was obtained from a study of Graves' ophthalmopathy and Graves' hyperthyroidism. This clonotype was counted between two and nine times. The CDR3 ends on some other residue instead of the conserved phenylalanine or tryptophan, so this is likely a read error. The PBMCs had their origin in 10 ml of fresh peripheral blood. RNA transcripts were the source from which TCR beta CDR3 regions were amplified. HTBI-primed RT-PCR formed the first round, and a multiplex PCR formed the second. TCRdb reanalysed the multiplex PCR reads using MiXCR and keeps one entry per CDR3 protein. Here the sample spans approximately 380,000 distinct CDR3 sequences, roughly 21% being singletons. CDR1 is SGHDN and CDR2 is FVKESK in the germline V gene. The CDR3 spans 17 residues. Trimming removed 4 bases at V and 0 bases at J, with 13 bases between.

Sequencing was carried out using peripheral blood. This chain joins TRBV14 and TRBJ2-6; D is uncertain. The TCR was taken from a woman under 30 with stable Graves' hyperthyroidism. The CDR3 DNA sequence: TGTGCCAGCAGCCGTACGTTTAGGGTCTCTGGGGCCAACGTCCTGACTCTC. Translating gives CASSRTFRVSGANVLTL.